Listed below are T cell receptor beta chains from one sample, sequenced in a study of T cell responses to AZD1222 COVID-19 vaccine. The repertoire was sequenced with immunoSEQ multiplex PCR; TCRdb's copy has only in-frame clones and lacks some. The table records 85,000 to 130,000 clones, about 94% of them present only once. The input for sequencing was peripheral blood, taken on day 0 of AZD1222 vaccination. The receptors shown here come from an adult in good health. CDR3s include the opening cysteine and the closing phenylalanine or tryptophan. Each record gives: D gene, V gene, J gene, clone size, CDR3 protein, CDR3 DNA. A D gene is named only where the DNA matches it firmly. Clone size appears in some rows only: once, few, many, or a class for an expanded clone.

-,TRBV11-3,TRBJ2-3,-,CASRGSTDTQYF,TGTGCCAGCCGGGGCAGCACAGATACGCAGTATTTT
-,TRBV18,TRBJ1-1,-,CASSPPRGGLRAEAFF,TGTGCCAGCTCACCTCCCAGGGGAGGGCTTAGGGCTGAAGCTTTCTTT
-,TRBV7-9,TRBJ1-2,-,CASSYDSLYGYTF,TGTGCCAGCAGTTATGACAGCCTCTATGGCTACACCTTC
-,TRBV5-4,TRBJ2-2,-,CASSSSLRANTGELFF,TGTGCCAGCAGCTCCAGTTTAAGGGCGAACACCGGGGAGCTGTTTTTT
-,TRBV13,TRBJ2-5,-,CASSYRETQYF,TGTGCCAGCAGCTACAGGGAGACCCAGTACTTC
TRBD1,TRBV11-2,TRBJ1-5,once,CASSPQGGPQHF,TGTGCCAGCAGCCCACAGGGGGGGCCCCAGCATTTT
-,TRBV16,TRBJ1-2,-,CASSPTADGYTF,TGTGCCAGCAGCCCGACGGCCGATGGCTACACCTTC
TRBD2,TRBV2,TRBJ2-5,-,CASSEAFAGGHRETQYF,TGTGCCAGCAGTGAAGCGTTTGCGGGAGGCCACCGGGAGACCCAGTACTTC
-,TRBV4-2,TRBJ2-5,-,CASSPGETQYF,TGTGCCAGCAGCCCCGGGGAGACCCAGTACTTC
TRBD1,TRBV10-2,TRBJ1-5,-,CASSGGNGQPQHF,TGCGCCAGCTCAGGGGGGAACGGGCAGCCCCAGCATTTT
TRBD2,TRBV11-3,TRBJ2-1,-,CASSITSGRGNEQFF,TGTGCCAGCAGCATCACTAGCGGGAGGGGCAATGAGCAGTTCTTC
TRBD1,TRBV4-3,TRBJ2-7,-,CASSQGTGDYEQYF,TGCGCCAGCAGCCAAGGGACAGGGGACTACGAGCAGTACTTC
TRBD1,TRBV9,TRBJ2-5,-,CASSVGAGGLTQYF,TGTGCCAGCAGCGTAGGGGCAGGGGGCCTGACCCAGTACTTC
TRBD1,TRBV5-1,TRBJ1-2,-,CASSLVTGVGGYTF,TGCGCCAGCAGCTTGGTGACAGGGGTGGGTGGCTACACCTTC
-,TRBV25-1,TRBJ2-3,-,CASSEYLDTQYF,TGTGCCAGCAGTGAATATTTAGATACGCAGTATTTT
TRBD1,TRBV27,TRBJ1-1,-,CASRPTGGTEAFF,TGTGCCAGCAGACCCACAGGGGGCACTGAAGCTTTCTTT
TRBD1,TRBV2,TRBJ2-5,-,CASSDGTGRETQYF,TGTGCCAGCAGTGACGGGACAGGGCGGGAGACCCAGTACTTC
-,TRBV5-4,TRBJ2-5,-,CASSPGGGAGEETQYF,TGTGCCAGCAGCCCTGGAGGGGGGGCGGGAGAAGAGACCCAGTACTTC
-,TRBV19,TRBJ1-5,-,CASSTDPGWLQHF,TGTGCCAGTAGTACCGACCCAGGATGGCTCCAGCATTTT
-,TRBV7-2,TRBJ1-1,-,CASSPGGVNTEAFF,TGTGCCAGCAGCCCCGGGGGGGTGAACACTGAAGCTTTCTTT
-,TRBV16,TRBJ1-2,-,CASSQSKAGGYTF,TGTGCCAGCAGCCAATCCAAGGCGGGTGGCTACACCTTC
-,TRBV30,TRBJ2-3,-,CAWSQGREGADTQYF,TGTGCCTGGAGCCAAGGTCGAGAGGGGGCAGATACGCAGTATTTT
-,TRBV3-1/TRBV3-2,TRBJ1-5,-,CASSQVWGGGNQPQHF,TGTGCCAGCAGCCAAGTGTGGGGAGGCGGCAATCAGCCCCAGCATTTT
-,TRBV28,TRBJ1-6,-,CASSRQSNSPLHF,TGTGCCAGCAGTCGTCAAAGCAATTCACCCCTCCACTTT
-,TRBV28,TRBJ1-6,-,CASSLITSPLHF,TGTGCCAGCAGTTTAATCACCTCACCCCTCCACTTT
TRBD1,TRBV28,TRBJ2-3,-,CASSSTGTVTDTQYF,TGTGCCAGCAGTTCCACCGGGACAGTCACAGATACGCAGTATTTT
-,TRBV30,TRBJ2-5,-,CAWSGTRGETQYF,TGTGCCTGGAGTGGAACTAGGGGGGAGACCCAGTACTTC
TRBD1,TRBV29-1,TRBJ2-5,-,CSVETGGQETQYF,TGCAGCGTAGAGACAGGGGGACAAGAGACCCAGTACTTC
-,TRBV20-1,TRBJ1-1,-,CSARVNTEAFF,TGCAGTGCTAGAGTGAACACTGAAGCTTTCTTT
-,TRBV10-3,TRBJ1-3,-,CAMARGISGNTIYF,TGTGCCATGGCGAGGGGGATCTCTGGAAACACCATATATTTT
-,TRBV10-3,TRBJ1-1,-,CAISGSSGTEAFF,TGTGCCATCAGTGGCTCCAGCGGGACTGAAGCTTTCTTT
TRBD2,TRBV2,TRBJ2-2,-,CASRGGRTSGTGELFF,TGTGCCAGCAGGGGGGGGCGAACTAGCGGCACCGGGGAGCTGTTTTTT
TRBD1,TRBV7-9,TRBJ1-1,-,CASSQGGEAFF,TGTGCCAGCAGTCAGGGGGGTGAAGCTTTCTTT
-,TRBV9,TRBJ2-5,-,CASSVGTSGKQQETQYF,TGTGCCAGCAGCGTGGGGACGTCTGGGAAACAACAAGAGACCCAGTACTTC
-,TRBV6-2/TRBV6-3,TRBJ2-7,-,CASSYSIDREVEQYF,TGTGCCAGCAGTTACTCGATTGACAGGGAGGTCGAGCAGTACTTC
-,TRBV27,TRBJ2-1,-,CASSLGMDSAYNEQFF,TGTGCCAGCAGTTTAGGCATGGACAGTGCCTACAATGAGCAGTTCTTC
TRBD2,TRBV7-7,TRBJ2-3,-,CASSLQAGGADTQYF,TGTGCTAGCAGCTTACAAGCGGGAGGCGCAGATACGCAGTATTTT
-,TRBV28,TRBJ2-7,-,CASSLWSYEQYF,TGTGCCAGCAGTTTATGGTCGTACGAGCAGTACTTC
-,TRBV4-1,TRBJ1-3,-,CASSLNRGGSSGNTIYF,TGCGCCAGCAGCCTTAATCGAGGGGGAAGCTCTGGAAACACCATATATTTT
-,TRBV7-7,TRBJ2-1,-,CASSPGNYNEQFF,TGTGCTAGCAGCCCGGGAAATTACAATGAGCAGTTCTTC
TRBD1,TRBV7-8,TRBJ2-5,-,CASSPGQGETQYF,TGTGCCAGCAGCCCAGGACAGGGAGAGACCCAGTACTTC
-,TRBV5-1,TRBJ2-4,-,CASSPTSVVKLGKNIQYF,TGCGCCAGCAGCCCCACCTCGGTGGTAAAACTGGGCAAAAACATTCAGTACTTC
-,TRBV11-2,TRBJ2-5,-,CASSFGMGETQYF,TGTGCCAGCAGCTTTGGGATGGGGGAGACCCAGTACTTC
TRBD1,TRBV5-4,TRBJ2-2,-,CASSGQGPTTGELFF,TGTGCCAGCAGCGGACAGGGGCCTACCACCGGGGAGCTGTTTTTT
TRBD1,TRBV14,TRBJ1-2,-,CASSQGGTESYYGYTF,TGTGCCAGCAGCCAGGGTGGGACAGAATCCTACTATGGCTACACCTTC
-,TRBV28,TRBJ1-2,-,CASSANPRRGYTF,TGTGCCAGCAGTGCCAACCCACGACGGGGCTACACCTTC
-,TRBV30,TRBJ1-1,-,CAWSSAWETEAFF,TGTGCCTGGAGTAGTGCATGGGAAACTGAAGCTTTCTTT
TRBD1,TRBV5-1,TRBJ2-3,few,CASSPRDRETDTQYF,TGCGCCAGCAGCCCCCGGGACAGGGAGACAGATACGCAGTATTTT
-,TRBV18,TRBJ2-2,-,CASSPRTWGHTGELFF,TGTGCCAGCTCACCTAGGACATGGGGGCACACCGGGGAGCTGTTTTTT